This TCR beta chain was recorded in a study of blood T cell repertoires in COVID-19. Using immunoSEQ multiplex PCR, the repertoire was profiled, and TCRdb retains in-frame clones only, with some absent. The sample has roughly 190,000 clones; approximately 82% are singletons. Specimen: PBMCs or T cells enriched from blood (not recorded which). The TCR was taken from a woman aged 60-75 years with acute COVID-19.

Here the CDR3 reads CASSFSGGYNEQFF. The CDR3 DNA reads as TGTGCCAGCAGCTTTAGCGGGGGCTACAATGAGCAGTTCTTC. J is TRBJ2-1 and V is TRBV7-9, with 9 bases identical to TRBD2. Germline trimming cut 3 bases from V and 3 bases from J; bases unmatched to any gene: 0. The CDR3 spans 14 residues. Germline values: CDR1 SEHNR, CDR2 FQNEAQ (reference sequence).